This T cell receptor beta chain was observed in a study of blood T cell repertoires in COVID-19. Study in general: Samples came from the United States, Italy and Spain, spanning acute and convalescent COVID-19. Sources were T cells, B-cell-depleted T cells, or PBMCs; the material itself was cDNA or gDNA.

This CDR3 comprises 16 residues. CDR1 is SEHNR, CDR2 FQNEAQ, per germline (reference sequence). V was shortened by 4 bases and J by 7 bases, with 17 bases between the two germline ends. In the authors' workflow: By means of reference gene primer amplification, nucleated cell counts were estimated. Method: immunoSEQ multiplex PCR; TCRdb's copy keeps in-frame clones and lacks some. V, J and clone size derive from that table, while D and trimming were established from the DNA sequence. The data show 250,000 to 350,000 clones, around 89% seen once. The TCR sequence derives from a woman aged 25-40 years who had recovered from COVID-19. The V and J genes are TRBV7-9 and TRBJ1-6; tentatively, D is TRBD1 (5 bases). Sequenced sample: peripheral blood. In nucleotides, the CDR3 is TGTGCCAGCAGCTCTGGTGGTGGAGGGGAGAATTCACCCCTCCACTTT. Translation: CASSSGGGGENSPLHF.